The count of the clone carrying this T cell receptor beta chain is one. Its cognate antigen is unknown. The data were obtained in a study of vaccination effects on CD4 cells after COVID-19. Looking at the study overall: A couple of convalescent patients each provided a sample, at 16 days and at one week before vaccination. Wells containing a few million PBMC each were cultured with 10 IU/ml IL-2 and 7.5 to 10 ug/ml peptides.

Method: immunoSEQ multiplex PCR; TCRdb's copy keeps in-frame clones and lacks some. The sample lists around 50,000 clones; about 76% were seen once. CDR1 is LGHNA, CDR2 YNFKEQ, per germline. The CDR3 is made up of 20 amino acids. Trimming took 4 bases from V and 7 from J; bases not matched to a gene: 24. Isolation of CD4+ T cells took place after nine to ten days of culture. The chain couples TRBV4-2 to TRBJ2-5; the match to TRBD2 covers 10 bases. The TCR sequence derives from a human donor who had a prior SARS-CoV-2 infection. The source material was CD4+ T cells from PBMCs cultured without peptide, sampled before COVID-19 vaccination. CDR3 region: CASSRNLHETSGKLQGTQYF. The CDR3 region has the DNA TGTGCCAGCAGCCGAAACCTCCACGAAACTAGCGGGAAACTGCAGGGGACCCAGTACTTC.